A single sample is the source of the 21 T cell receptor beta chains below, sequenced in a study of blood T cell repertoires in COVID-19 (dated by TCRdb to the early 2020s). Libraries came from the immunoSEQ multiplex PCR assay. What TCRdb holds here is the immuneACCESS table cut down to in-frame rearrangements. Part of the clones is not present; checked against another copy, under half of the missing clones reflect an unresolved V gene, and the others are unexplained. This sample is represented by about 250,000 clones; more than 75% of them were singletons. In total, the top ten clones hold about 1.6% of the sample. Sample: PBMCs or T cells enriched from blood (not recorded which). The receptors derive from a woman aged 45-59 years who had recovered from COVID-19.

The chain employs TRBV19 and TRBJ2-5, with D perhaps matching TRBD2 (5 bases). Germline V gene sequence: CDR1 LNHDA, CDR2 SQIVND (reference sequence). V was clipped by 6 bases and J by 6 bases, with 17 bases between them. The CDR3 is 14 residues long. CDR3 in amino acids: CASRLSGARKTQYF. CDR3 nucleotide sequence: TGTGCCAGTAGGCTGAGCGGCGCCCGGAAGACCCAGTACTTC.

The chain recombines TRBV10-3 with TRBJ1-1; a weak D match, TRBD1 (5 bases). V was pared by 5 bases and J by 6 bases, with 19 bases between. The CDR3 is made up of 15 amino acids. Germline assignment: CDR1 ENHRY and CDR2 SYGVKD. CDR3 in amino acids: CAISPSSGITAEAFF. DNA for the CDR3: TGTGCCATCAGTCCCTCCTCAGGGATTACCGCTGAAGCTTTCTTT.

The chain couples TRBV4-1 to TRBJ1-5; 7 nucleotides align to TRBD1. Trimming at V came to 4 bases and at J to 6 bases, leaving 12 bases not matched to a gene. Germline values: CDR1 MGHRA, CDR2 YSYEKL. The CDR3 spans 16 residues. CDR3 in DNA: TGCGCCAGCAGCCGCCGACAGGGTGAGGGCGGTCAGCCCCAGCATTTT. Translated: CASSRRQGEGGQPQHF.

This clone has more than one count but fewer than ten. The rearrangement uses TRBV6-2 or TRBV6-3 and TRBJ2-3, with D perhaps matching TRBD1 (5 bases). Trimming stripped 2 bases from V and 2 bases from J, with 8 bases between. The CDR3 totals 14 residues. CDR1 MNHEY and CDR2 SVGEGT come from the germline V gene. Written as DNA, the CDR3 is TGTGCCAGCAGTTACGGGGCGACCACAGATACGCAGTATTTT. Translating it yields CASSYGATTDTQYF.

The chain links TRBV28 to TRBJ2-7; the D is unclear. Trimming shortened V by 2 bases and J by 2 bases, and 10 bases separated the two germline ends. The CDR3 runs to 14 residues. Germline V gene sequence: CDR1 MDHEN, CDR2 SYDVKM. CDR3 DNA: TGTGCCAGCAGTTTACAACAGCCAACCTACGAGCAGTACTTC. As protein: CASSLQQPTYEQYF.

This rearrangement joins TRBV2 to TRBJ1-6; 7 bases line up with TRBD1. The CDR3 is 15 amino acids. Germline V lookup: CDR1 SNHLY, CDR2 FYNNEI. J gave up 7 bases and V 6 bases, and 9 bases lay outside the gene matches. CDR3 sequence reads: CASRTEGGWNSPLHF. The CDR3 coding sequence is TGTGCCAGCAGGACGGAAGGGGGCTGGAATTCACCCCTCCACTTT.

The chain uses TRBV9 and TRBJ2-7; 7 nucleotides align to TRBD2. The CDR3 extends over 14 amino acids. Germline-derived CDR1 and CDR2 are SGDLS and YYNGEE. V lost 0 bases and J lost 5; bases outside the gene matches: 5. CDR3 bases: TGTGCCAGCAGCGTAGAGGCGGGGGTGAACGAGCAGTACTTC. Its protein is CASSVEAGVNEQYF.

This clone came up once. CDR3 loop: CASSPQTGNTGELFF. As DNA, the CDR3 is TGTGCCAGCTCACCCCAGACAGGGAACACCGGGGAGCTGTTTTTT. V usage is TRBV18 and J usage is TRBJ2-2; a weak D match, TRBD1 (6 bases). This CDR3 has 15 residues. The germline V gene has CDR1 KGHSH and CDR2 LQKENI. The germline V and J ends were trimmed by 3 bases and 1 base, with 9 bases remaining between them.

The chain couples TRBV11-2 to TRBJ2-3; a weak D match, TRBD2 (5 bases). Trimming took off 5 bases at V and 0 bases at J, with 18 bases between the two ends. The CDR3 is made up of 17 amino acids. Germline CDR1 and CDR2: SGHAT and FQNNGV. CDR3 loop: CASSPWAAGPSTDTQYF. The CDR3 DNA sequence: TGTGCCAGCAGCCCTTGGGCGGCGGGTCCAAGCACAGATACGCAGTATTTT.

This sequence joins TRBV3-1 (or the pseudogene TRBV3-2) and TRBJ2-7; D might be TRBD2 (5 bases). CDR1 LGHDT and CDR2 YNNKEL come from the germline V gene (reference sequence). Trimming removed 6 bases from V and 3 bases from J, with 15 bases in between. The CDR3 is 14 amino acids. CDR3 coding DNA: TGTGCCAGCAGTCGAGCCACGGGAAGCTACGAGCAGTACTTC. Its protein is CASSRATGSYEQYF.

The chain couples TRBV5-1 to TRBJ2-1; 12 bases agree with TRBD2. Germline assignment: CDR1 SGHRS and CDR2 YFSETQ. Germline trimming cut 3 bases from V and 8 bases from J; bases unmatched to any gene: 6. The CDR3 length is 15 residues. CDR3 in DNA: TGCGCCAGCAGCTATACTAGCGGGAGGTTCGATGAGCAGTTCTTC. This translates into CASSYTSGRFDEQFF.

This clone was recorded only once. The chain joins TRBV18 to TRBJ2-3; D ambiguous. Germline CDR1 is KGHSH and CDR2 is LQKENI. The V gene lost 2 bases and the J gene lost 5 bases, with 5 bases spanning the gap. This CDR3 is built from 12 residues. The DNA for the CDR3 is TGTGCCAGCTCACCATACGGAGATACGCAGTATTTT. It codes for CASSPYGDTQYF.

The V and J genes are TRBV18 and TRBJ2-2; D may be TRBD2 (5 bases). CDR1 and CDR2 from the germline V gene are KGHSH and LQKENI. This CDR3 spans 17 amino acids. V was pared by 3 bases and J by 4 bases, with 18 bases between. Here the CDR3 reads CASSPLGAQGGTGELFF. The CDR3 nucleotides are TGTGCCAGCTCACCTCTGGGAGCTCAAGGAGGCACCGGGGAGCTGTTTTTT.

V and J are TRBV28 and TRBJ1-5, with D tentatively TRBD1 (5 bases). This CDR3 spans 15 amino acids. Germline CDR1 MDHEN, CDR2 SYDVKM. V was pared by 1 base and J by 10 bases, with 17 bases between. The CDR3 sequence is CASSLLQDPVGPQHF. The CDR3 nucleotides are TGTGCCAGCAGTTTATTACAGGACCCGGTGGGTCCCCAGCATTTT.

The chain employs TRBV29-1 and TRBJ2-1, with 11 bases fitting TRBD1. There are 14 residues in the CDR3. With V trimmed by 4 bases and J by 6 bases, 5 bases remained unmatched. Germline V CDR1 and CDR2: SQVTM, ANQGSEA. The chain's CDR3 is CSVALGTGGNEQFF. CDR3 coding DNA: TGCAGCGTTGCGCTCGGGACAGGGGGCAATGAGCAGTTCTTC.

The chain links TRBV27 to TRBJ2-7; possibly TRBD2 for D (6 bases). Trimming took off 5 bases at V and 0 bases at J, with 8 bases between the two ends. Germline V gene data show CDR1 as MNHEY and CDR2 as SMNVEV (reference sequence). The CDR3 contains 13 residues. CDR3 bases: TGTGCCAGCAGTAGCGGGCCCTCCTACGAGCAGTACTTC. The encoded protein is CASSSGPSYEQYF.

V gene TRBV21-1 combines with J gene TRBJ2-3; the D call in the table, TRBD2, was not verified against the DNA. TRBV21-1 is given as a pseudogene. The CDR3 extends over 13 amino acids. The DNA of the CDR3 is TGTGCCAGCAGCGGCCTTAGCGCGGATACGCAGTATTTT. It yields the protein CASSGLSADTQYF.

This sequence joins TRBV5-4 and TRBJ2-2; 7 bases agree with TRBD1. The CDR3 spans 15 residues. Germline V gene data show CDR1 as SGHNT and CDR2 as YYREEE (reference sequence). Unmatched junction bases numbered 6, after V lost 7 bases and J lost 0 bases. This CDR3 is CASRDRKTNTGELFF. Written as DNA, the CDR3 is TGTGCCAGCCGGGACAGAAAAACGAACACCGGGGAGCTGTTTTTT.

This chain links TRBV29-1 with TRBJ1-2, with TRBD1 identical over 9 bases. CDR1 is SQVTM and CDR2 is ANQGSEA in the germline V gene. V dropped 7 bases and J dropped 3; count of bases not matched to a gene: 9. This CDR3 is 14 amino acids long. The CDR3 coding sequence is TGCAGCGCCGGAACCGGGACAGGGCACTATGGCTACACCTTC. Protein sequence: CSAGTGTGHYGYTF.

This chain links TRBV2 with TRBJ1-1; 7 positions match TRBD1. Losses at the gene ends were 6 bases for V and 7 bases for J; bases not matched to a gene: 8. Germline lookup yields CDR1 SNHLY and CDR2 FYNNEI. There are 13 residues in the CDR3. The CDR3 region has the DNA TGTGCCAGCAGGGGGGACAGCGCCTTTGAAGCTTTCTTT. Encoded protein: CASRGDSAFEAFF.

The DNA for the CDR3 is TGTGCTGGGGGGGTCGAGGATACGCAGTATTTT. It is translated as CAGGVEDTQYF. The rearrangement joins TRBV7-9 to TRBJ2-3; TRBD2 agrees at 7 bases. Germline CDR1 is SEHNR and CDR2 is FQNEAQ (reference sequence). This CDR3 region has 11 residues.